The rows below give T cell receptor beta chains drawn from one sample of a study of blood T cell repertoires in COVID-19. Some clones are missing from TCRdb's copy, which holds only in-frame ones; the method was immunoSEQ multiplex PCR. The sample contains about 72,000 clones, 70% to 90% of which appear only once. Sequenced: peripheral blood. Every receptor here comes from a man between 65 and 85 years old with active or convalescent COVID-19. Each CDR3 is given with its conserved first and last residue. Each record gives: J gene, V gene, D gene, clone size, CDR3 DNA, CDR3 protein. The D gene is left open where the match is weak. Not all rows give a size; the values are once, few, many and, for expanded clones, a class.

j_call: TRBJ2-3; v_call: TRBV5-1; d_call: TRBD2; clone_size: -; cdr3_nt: TGCGCCAGCAGCCCCGGGACTAGCAGCACAGATACGCAGTATTTT; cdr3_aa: CASSPGTSSTDTQYF
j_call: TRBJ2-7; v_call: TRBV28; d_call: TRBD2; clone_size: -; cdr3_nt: TGTGCCAGCAGTCTCCTCTCTAGCGGAGTCTCCTACGAGCAGTACTTC; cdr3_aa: CASSLLSSGVSYEQYF
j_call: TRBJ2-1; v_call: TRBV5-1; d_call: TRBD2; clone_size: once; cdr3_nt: TGCGCCAGCAGCTTACTGACTAGCGGGAGTTACAATGAGCAGTTCTTC; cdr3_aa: CASSLLTSGSYNEQFF
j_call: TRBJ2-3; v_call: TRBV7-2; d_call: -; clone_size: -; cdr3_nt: TGTGCCAGCAGCTGGTCGGGGTTAACAGATACGCAGTATTTT; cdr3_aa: CASSWSGLTDTQYF
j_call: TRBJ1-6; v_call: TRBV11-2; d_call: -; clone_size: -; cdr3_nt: TGTGCCAGCAGCCGGCCCGGAGGGCAATCACCCCTCCACTTT; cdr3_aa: CASSRPGGQSPLHF
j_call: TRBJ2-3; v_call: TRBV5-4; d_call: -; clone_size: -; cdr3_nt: TGTGCCAGCAGCTTGGATCCGGGAGCGGCAGATACGCAGTATTTT; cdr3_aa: CASSLDPGAADTQYF
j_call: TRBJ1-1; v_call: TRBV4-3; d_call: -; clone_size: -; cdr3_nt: TGCGCCAGCAGCCAGACAGTTTATGGGGGCCCGAACACTGAAGCTTTCTTT; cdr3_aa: CASSQTVYGGPNTEAFF
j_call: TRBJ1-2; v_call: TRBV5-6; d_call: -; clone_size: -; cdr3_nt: TGTGCCAGCAGCTTGAGAACCGGGTCATTCGGCTATGGCTACACCTTC; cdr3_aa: CASSLRTGSFGYGYTF
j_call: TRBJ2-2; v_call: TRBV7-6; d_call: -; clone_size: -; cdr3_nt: TGTGCCAGCAGCTTGAATAGCGGGAACACCGGGGAGCTGTTTTTT; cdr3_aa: CASSLNSGNTGELFF
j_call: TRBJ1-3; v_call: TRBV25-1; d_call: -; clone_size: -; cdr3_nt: TGTGCCAGCAGTGAAGGCGGCGGTAGATTCGGAAACACCATATATTTT; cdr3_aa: CASSEGGGRFGNTIYF
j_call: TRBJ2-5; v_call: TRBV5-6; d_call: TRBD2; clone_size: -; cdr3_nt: TGTGCCAGCAGCCTCCTGGGGGAGGGCCCTCAAGAGACCCAGTACTTC; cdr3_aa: CASSLLGEGPQETQYF
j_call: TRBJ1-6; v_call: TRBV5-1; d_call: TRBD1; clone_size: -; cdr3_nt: TGCGCCAGCAGTCCTGGACAGGGCGCTAATTCACCCCTCCACTTT; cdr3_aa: CASSPGQGANSPLHF
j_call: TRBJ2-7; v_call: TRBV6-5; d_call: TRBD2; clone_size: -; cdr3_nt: TGTGCCAGCAGGTGGACTAGCGGGGACTACGAGCAGTACTTC; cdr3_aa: CASRWTSGDYEQYF
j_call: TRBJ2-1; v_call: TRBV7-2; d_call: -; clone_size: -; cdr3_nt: TGTGCCAGCAGATCTAGGGTTGGCAGGGCGACTGAGCAGTTCTTC; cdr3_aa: CASRSRVGRATEQFF
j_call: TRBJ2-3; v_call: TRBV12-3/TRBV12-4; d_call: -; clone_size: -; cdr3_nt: TGTGCCAGCAGTCGACTCCTCACAGATACGCAGTATTTT; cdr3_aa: CASSRLLTDTQYF
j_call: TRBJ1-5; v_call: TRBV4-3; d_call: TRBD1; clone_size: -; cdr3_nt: TGCGCCAGCAGCCAAGCTTCAGGGGGCGTTCAGCCCCAGCATTTT; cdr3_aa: CASSQASGGVQPQHF
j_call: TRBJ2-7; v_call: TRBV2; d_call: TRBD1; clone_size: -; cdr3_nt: TGTGCCAGCAAGGGACAGGGATCCTACGAGCAGTACTTC; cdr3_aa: CASKGQGSYEQYF
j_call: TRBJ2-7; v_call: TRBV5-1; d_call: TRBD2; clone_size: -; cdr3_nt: TGCGCCAGCAGCCAGGGACTAGCGGTCTCCTACGAGCAGTACTTC; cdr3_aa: CASSQGLAVSYEQYF
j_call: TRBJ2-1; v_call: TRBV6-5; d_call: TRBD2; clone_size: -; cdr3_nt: TGTGCCAGCAACCACGGGACTAGTGGTAACAATGAGCAGTTCTTC; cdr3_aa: CASNHGTSGNNEQFF